These 19 T cell receptor beta chains came from one sample sequenced in a study of CXCR3-negative and CXCR3-positive naive CD8 T cells. UMI-tagged TRB cDNA libraries were built via 5' RACE. From the 5' RACE reads, TCRdb lists one entry per CDR3 protein and no DNA. In all, the sample yields 48,000 or so distinct CDR3 sequences. Sequencing was carried out using memory CD8+ T cells from blood. The source is a human donor in good health. Some clones in this sample may be carry-over from other donors' samples.

The chain recombines TRBV25-1 with TRBJ2-7; TCRdb's D call of TRBD1 is untestable without DNA. CDR3 size: 14 residues. Germline V gene sequence: CDR1 MGHDK, CDR2 SYGVNS. Here the CDR3 reads CASSEGGANDEQYF.

The chain's CDR3 is CSARDQVPVGLDYGYTF. V and J are TRBV20-1 and TRBJ1-2. Looked up from germline, CDR1 is DFQATT and CDR2 is SNEGSKA (reference sequence). The CDR3 covers 17 residues.

The chain combines TRBV28 with TRBJ1-5; there is no DNA to check the TCRdb D call of TRBD1. This CDR3 has 15 residues. In germline, CDR1 is MDHEN, CDR2 SYDVKM. The CDR3 loop reads CASSAGDRGRQPQHF.

The rearrangement links TRBV20-1 to TRBJ2-7. The germline V gene has CDR1 DFQATT and CDR2 SNEGSKA (reference sequence). The CDR3 loop spans 15 amino acids. CDR3 sequence: CSARDLSVVAYEQYF.

The genes are TRBV9 and TRBJ1-2. The CDR3 consists of 12 residues. Germline CDR1 and CDR2: SGDLS and YYNGEE. CDR3: CASSVRDWGYTF. The variable domain in full, with the rest retrieved from reference TRBV9 and TRBJ1-2, is DSGVTQTPKHLITATGQRVTLRCSPRSGDLSVYWYQQSLDQGLQFLIQYYNGEERAKGNILERFSAQQFPDLHSELNLSSLELGDSALYFCASSVRDWGYTFGSGTRLTVV.

The chain joins TRBV21-1 to TRBJ2-1; TCRdb designates TRBD1, a call that cannot be tested without DNA. TRBV21-1 is annotated as a pseudogene. The CDR3 covers 17 residues. The CDR3 sequence is CASSKVSNMGFYNEQFF.

The CDR3 sequence is CASSFRGDQPQHF. The chain couples TRBV27 to TRBJ1-5; the TCRdb D gene call, TRBD1, has no DNA to confirm it. The length of the CDR3 is 13 residues. Germline V gives CDR1 MNHEY, CDR2 SMNVEV (reference sequence).

The V gene is TRBV2, the J gene TRBJ2-1; TCRdb's D gene call, TRBD1, goes unchecked for lack of DNA. From germline, CDR1 is SNHLY and CDR2 FYNNEI. This CDR3 has 16 amino acids. CDR3: CASRTEGESSYNEQFF.

The chain has TRBV7-6 and TRBJ2-7; the TRBD1 assignment by TCRdb is unverifiable without DNA. CDR1 and CDR2 (germline): SGHVS, FNYEAQ. This CDR3 spans 14 amino acids. The CDR3 region is CASSHGAGSYEQYF.

This chain links TRBV5-4 with TRBJ1-1. The CDR3 is 12 residues long. The germline gives CDR1 SGHNT, CDR2 YYREEE (reference sequence). The CDR3 sequence is CASVGVNTEAFF.

The rearrangement links TRBV28 to TRBJ1-2; TCRdb selects TRBD1, and the lack of DNA leaves this call unchecked. The CDR3 totals 17 residues. Germline values: CDR1 MDHEN, CDR2 SYDVKM. CDR3 region: CASSFRAGQEWNYGYTF.

The chain joins TRBV7-3 to TRBJ2-3. The germline gives CDR1 SGHTA, CDR2 FQGTGA. The CDR3 covers 15 residues. The CDR3 loop is CASSLSGARTDTQYF.

This rearrangement joins TRBV7-8 to TRBJ2-2; the TCRdb call, TRBD1, lacks DNA for checking. The germline gives CDR1 SGHVS, CDR2 FQNEAQ. This CDR3 spans 17 amino acids. CDR3 in amino acids: CASSSRVKQGGSGELFF.

The CDR3 sequence is CSARPSTAYEQYF. V usage is TRBV20-1 and J usage is TRBJ2-7. Per germline, CDR1 DFQATT and CDR2 SNEGSKA (reference sequence). CDR3 length: 13 amino acids.

The CDR3 region is CASSQDTGTGESGYTF. This chain connects TRBV3-1 to TRBJ1-2; TCRdb picks TRBD1, but there is no DNA to check that call. CDR3 length: 16 residues. Germline V gene sequence: CDR1 LGHDT, CDR2 YNNKEL (reference sequence).

V and J are TRBV15 and TRBJ2-3; TCRdb calls TRBD2, which cannot be checked without DNA. This CDR3 has 15 amino acids. Looked up from germline, CDR1 is LNHNV and CDR2 is YYDKDF (reference sequence). CDR3 residues: CATSSGASTSDTQYF.

The chain carries TRBV6-5 and TRBJ2-6. Germline values: CDR1 MNHEY, CDR2 SVGAGI. The CDR3 length is 16 residues. Here the CDR3 reads CASTPTGFPGANVLTF.

The V call is TRBV20-1, the J call TRBJ1-5; TCRdb's D call of TRBD1 is untestable without DNA. Germline CDR1 and CDR2: DFQATT and SNEGSKA (reference sequence). This CDR3 has 14 amino acids. The CDR3 sequence: CSATLDREYQPQHF.

This chain connects TRBV3-1 to TRBJ2-4. Germline assignment: CDR1 LGHDT and CDR2 YNNKEL (reference sequence). There are 15 residues in the CDR3. CDR3 protein: CASSQDRARKDIQYF.